The present T cell receptor (beta chain) was sequenced within a study of blood T cell dynamics during melanoma immunotherapy. The study, taken as a whole, reports: Whether repertoire-driving clones were melanoma-specific could not be determined.

This CDR3 is built from 11 residues. Trimming left V 3 bases short and J 14 bases short, with 13 bases between. CDR1 is ENHRY, CDR2 SYGVKD, per germline. DNA loading was fixed at about 380 ng for all bulk PBMC samples. TCRdb's table, derived via immunoSEQ multiplex PCR, lists solely in-frame clones and lacks some. The data contain 13,000 to 15,000 clones, 70% to 90% of them singletons. A remark on this clone: The antigen is unknown.

Time point given: pre-treatment baseline. The receptor was isolated from a human donor with melanoma. The J gene is TRBJ1-2, the V gene TRBV10-3; the D gene is possibly TRBD1 (5 bases). Sequenced here: blood, sampled from a patient treated with checkpoint blockade. The CDR3: CAISEPGPFTF. The DNA of the CDR3 is TGTGCCATCAGTGAACCGGGACCCTTTACCTTC.